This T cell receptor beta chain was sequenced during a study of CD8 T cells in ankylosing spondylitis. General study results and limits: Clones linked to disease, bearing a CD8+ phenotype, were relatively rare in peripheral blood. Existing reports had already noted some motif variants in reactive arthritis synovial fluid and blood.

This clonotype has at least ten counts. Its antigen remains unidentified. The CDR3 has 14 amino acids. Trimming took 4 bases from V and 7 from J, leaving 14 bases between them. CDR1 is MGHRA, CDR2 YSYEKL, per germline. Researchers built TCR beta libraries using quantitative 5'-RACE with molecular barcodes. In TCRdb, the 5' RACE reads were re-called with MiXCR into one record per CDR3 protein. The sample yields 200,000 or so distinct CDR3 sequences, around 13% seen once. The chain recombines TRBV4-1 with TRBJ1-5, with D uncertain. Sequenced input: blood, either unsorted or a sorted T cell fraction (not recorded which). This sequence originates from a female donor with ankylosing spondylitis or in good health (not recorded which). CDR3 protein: CASSRDRTQQPQHF. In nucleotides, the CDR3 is TGCGCCAGCAGCCGCGACCGGACGCAGCAGCCCCAGCATTTT.